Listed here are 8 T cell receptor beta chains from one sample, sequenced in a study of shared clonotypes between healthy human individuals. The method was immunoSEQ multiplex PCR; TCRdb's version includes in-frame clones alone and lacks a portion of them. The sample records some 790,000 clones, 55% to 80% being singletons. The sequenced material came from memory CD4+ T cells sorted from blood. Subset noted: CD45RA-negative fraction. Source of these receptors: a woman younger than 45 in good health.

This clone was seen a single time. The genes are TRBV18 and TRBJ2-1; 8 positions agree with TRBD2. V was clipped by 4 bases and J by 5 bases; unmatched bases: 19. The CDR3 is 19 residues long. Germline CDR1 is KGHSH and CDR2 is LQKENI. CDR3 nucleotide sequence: TGTGCCAGCTCACGGACAACTAGCGGTATCCCTACGGGTAACAATGAGCAGTTCTTC. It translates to CASSRTTSGIPTGNNEQFF.

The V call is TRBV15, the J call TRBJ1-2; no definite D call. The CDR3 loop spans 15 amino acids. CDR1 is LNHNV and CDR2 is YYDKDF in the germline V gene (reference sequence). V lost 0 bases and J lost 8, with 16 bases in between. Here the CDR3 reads CATSRDRDPSRGYTF. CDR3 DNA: TGTGCCACCAGCAGAGATCGAGATCCGAGCCGAGGCTACACCTTC.

CDR3 region: CASSMGRAQPQHF. The CDR3 nucleotides are TGTGCCAGTAGTATGGGCAGGGCCCAGCCCCAGCATTTT. The chain has TRBV19 and TRBJ1-5, with a weak D call TRBD1 (5 bases). The CDR3 extends over 13 amino acids. Germline lookup yields CDR1 LNHDA and CDR2 SQIVND (reference sequence). Trimming left V 3 bases short and J 7 bases short, with 10 bases between.

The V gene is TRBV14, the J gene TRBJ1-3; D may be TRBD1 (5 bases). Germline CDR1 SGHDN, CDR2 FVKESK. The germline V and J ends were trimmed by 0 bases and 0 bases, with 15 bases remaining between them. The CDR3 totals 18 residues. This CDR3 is CASSQEGPGWPSGNTIYF. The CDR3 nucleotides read TGTGCCAGCAGCCAAGAAGGGCCAGGGTGGCCCTCTGGAAACACCATATATTTT.

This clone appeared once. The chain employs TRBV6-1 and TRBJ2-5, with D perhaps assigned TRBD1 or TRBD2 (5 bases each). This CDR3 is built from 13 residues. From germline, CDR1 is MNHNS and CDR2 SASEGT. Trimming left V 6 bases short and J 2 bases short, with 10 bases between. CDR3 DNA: TGTGCCAGCAGCCGGGGCCATCAAGAGACCCAGTACTTC. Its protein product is CASSRGHQETQYF.

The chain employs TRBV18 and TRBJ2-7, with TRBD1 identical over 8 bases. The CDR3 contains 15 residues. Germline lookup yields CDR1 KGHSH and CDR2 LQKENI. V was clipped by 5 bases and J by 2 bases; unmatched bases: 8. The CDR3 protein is CASSSSDRGPYEQYF. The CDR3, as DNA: TGTGCCAGCTCATCTTCCGACAGGGGACCCTACGAGCAGTACTTC.

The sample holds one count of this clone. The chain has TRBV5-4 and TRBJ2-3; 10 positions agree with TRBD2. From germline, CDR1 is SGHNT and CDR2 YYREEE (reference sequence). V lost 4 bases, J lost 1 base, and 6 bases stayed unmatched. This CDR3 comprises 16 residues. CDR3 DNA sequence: TGTGCCAGCAGCAGGGACGGACTAGCGGGCACAGATACGCAGTATTTT. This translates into CASSRDGLAGTDTQYF.

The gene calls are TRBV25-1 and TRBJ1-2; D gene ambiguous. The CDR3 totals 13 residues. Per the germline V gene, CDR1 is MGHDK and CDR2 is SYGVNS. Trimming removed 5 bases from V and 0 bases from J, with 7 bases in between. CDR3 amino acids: CASSPTANYGYTF. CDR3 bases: TGTGCCAGCAGTCCCACTGCTAACTATGGCTACACCTTC.